This T cell receptor beta chain is from a study of T-cell memory formation after mild COVID-19. As for the study in general: TCR clusters showed largely donor specificity. Findings and limits, study-wide: The main location of contracting CD4+ clones was CM and EM, and that of contracting CD8+ clones was EMRA. There were some responding clones in pre-infection memory, which suggested that cross-reactive memory had joined.

This CDR3 region has 15 residues. Deletions cut 2 bases from V and 4 bases from J, with 14 bases between. The V gene's germline CDR1 is SGHVS and CDR2 FNYEAQ. This clonotype was detected a few times. As yet, its antigen is unknown. Amplification by 5'RACE using constant-segment primers produced TCR alpha and TCR beta cDNA libraries that carried sample barcodes and UMIs. TCRdb re-analysed the 5' RACE reads in MiXCR, keeping a single row per CDR3 protein. The sample holds about 400,000 distinct CDR3 sequences, approximately 24% seen once. The clonotype originates from an adult woman who had mild COVID-19 (a few samples of this study predate the infection). Cell type and time point are not known. V gene TRBV7-6 combines with J gene TRBJ1-1; tentative D call: TRBD1 (6 bases). Sequenced sample: PBMCs or a T cell subset sorted from them (not recorded which). CDR3 protein: CASSLTRGKGTEAFF. The CDR3 region has the DNA TGTGCCAGCAGCTTAACCAGGGGTAAGGGCACTGAAGCTTTCTTT.